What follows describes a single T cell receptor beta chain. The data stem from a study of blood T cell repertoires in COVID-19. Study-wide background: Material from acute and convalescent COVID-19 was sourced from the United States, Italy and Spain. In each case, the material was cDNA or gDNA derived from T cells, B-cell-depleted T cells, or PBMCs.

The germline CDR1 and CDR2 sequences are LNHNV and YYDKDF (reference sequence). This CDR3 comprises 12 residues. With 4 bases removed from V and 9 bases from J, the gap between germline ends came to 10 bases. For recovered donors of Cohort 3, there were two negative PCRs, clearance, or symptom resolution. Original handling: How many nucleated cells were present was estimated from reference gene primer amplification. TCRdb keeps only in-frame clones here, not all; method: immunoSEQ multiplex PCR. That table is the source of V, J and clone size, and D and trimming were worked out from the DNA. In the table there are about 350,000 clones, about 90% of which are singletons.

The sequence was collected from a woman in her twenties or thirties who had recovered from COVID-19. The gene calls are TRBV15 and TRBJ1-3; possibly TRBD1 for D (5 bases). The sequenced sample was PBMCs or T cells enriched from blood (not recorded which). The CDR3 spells CATSTPGGTIYF. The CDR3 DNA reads TGTGCCACCAGCACTCCGGGGGGCACCATATATTTT.